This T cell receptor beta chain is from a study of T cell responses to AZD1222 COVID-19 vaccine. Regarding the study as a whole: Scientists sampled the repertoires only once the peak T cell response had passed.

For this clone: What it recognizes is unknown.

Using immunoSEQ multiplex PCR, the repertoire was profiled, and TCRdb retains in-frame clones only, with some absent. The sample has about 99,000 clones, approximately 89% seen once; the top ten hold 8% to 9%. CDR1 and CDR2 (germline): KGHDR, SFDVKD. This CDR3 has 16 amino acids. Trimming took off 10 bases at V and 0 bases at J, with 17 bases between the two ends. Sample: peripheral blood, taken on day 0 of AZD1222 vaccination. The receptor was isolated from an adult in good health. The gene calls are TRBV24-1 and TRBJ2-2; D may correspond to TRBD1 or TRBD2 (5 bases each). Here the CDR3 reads CATAGRAFPNTGELFF. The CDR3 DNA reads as TGTGCCACGGCGGGCAGGGCGTTTCCGAACACCGGGGAGCTGTTTTTT.